This entry lists 21 T cell receptor beta chains sequenced from one sample in a study of OX40 agonist ivuxolimab in advanced cancers. Only in-frame clones appear in the TCRdb table, and some are missing; sequencing was by immunoSEQ multiplex PCR. The data hold 95,000 to 110,000 clones, with 85% to 95% observed a single time. Sequencing was performed on CD4+ or CD8+ T cells sorted from blood, taken in a trial of the OX40 agonist ivuxolimab. The receptors here all came from an adult with an advanced solid tumor such as melanoma, head and neck, liver or kidney cancer.

J is TRBJ1-2 and V is TRBV6-5, with 8 bases fitting TRBD1. The CDR3 sequence is 12 residues long. Germline CDR1 is MNHEY and CDR2 is SVGAGI. V lost 6 bases to trimming and J lost 8 bases; unmatched junction nucleotides: 5. Here the CDR3 DNA reads TGTGCCAGCAGGACAGGGGATAGAGGCTACACCTTC. Amino acid sequence: CASRTGDRGYTF.

V and J are TRBV10-2 and TRBJ2-7, with D possibly matching TRBD2 (5 bases). V gave up 4 bases and J gave up 12 bases, with 25 bases separating them. Germline CDR1 WSHSY, CDR2 SAAADI. CDR3 length: 15 residues. The CDR3 region is CASSGALTSYREPYF. The CDR3 DNA sequence: TGCGCCAGCAGTGGCGCTCTTACTAGTTACCGCGAACCGTACTTC.

The chain joins TRBV14 to TRBJ2-7; unclear D gene. The germline V and J ends were trimmed by 0 bases and 2 bases, with 11 bases remaining between them. The CDR3 consists of 15 residues. The germline gives CDR1 SGHDN, CDR2 FVKESK. CDR3 amino acids: CASSQDLRPTYEQYF. In DNA form, the CDR3 reads TGTGCCAGCAGCCAAGATTTAAGGCCTACCTACGAGCAGTACTTC.

J is TRBJ1-3 and V is TRBV7-2, with D uncertain. This CDR3 region has 14 residues. The germline V gene has CDR1 SGHTA and CDR2 FQGNSA. V was clipped by 0 bases and J by 4 bases, with 7 bases between them. DNA of the CDR3: TGTGCCAGCAGCTTAGCGGGAAGAGGAAACACCATATATTTT. It translates to CASSLAGRGNTIYF.

This sequence joins TRBV5-4 and TRBJ2-1; 11 bases match TRBD2. The J segment lost 4 bases and the V segment lost 3 bases, leaving 6 bases of the junction unmatched. CDR3 size: 16 residues. Germline assignment: CDR1 SGHNT and CDR2 YYREEE (reference sequence). The CDR3 loop is CASSSRTSGLYNEQFF. The CDR3 DNA is TGTGCCAGCAGCTCAAGGACTAGCGGGCTGTACAATGAGCAGTTCTTC.

For the CDR3, the DNA is TGCGCCAGCAGCCGGACCCCTCTGACAGGGGTCTGGTCTGGGGCCAACGTCCTGACTTTC. Residues: CASSRTPLTGVWSGANVLTF. The rearrangement links TRBV4-3 to TRBJ2-6, with TRBD1 identical over 8 bases. Germline loops: CDR1 LGHNA, CDR2 YSLEER. Unmatched junction bases numbered 15, after V lost 4 bases and J lost 1 base. The CDR3 extends over 20 amino acids.

The chain couples TRBV7-3 to TRBJ1-2; the D gene is possibly TRBD1 (6 bases). The ends were cut back, 10 bases at V and 4 bases at J, with 19 bases in the middle. Germline assignment: CDR1 SGHTA and CDR2 FQGTGA. The CDR3 sequence is 14 residues long. Here the CDR3 DNA reads TGTGCCACCACTCCACCCGGGACACTCTATGGCTACACCTTC. It is translated as CATTPPGTLYGYTF.

The chain joins TRBV7-2 to TRBJ1-1; maybe TRBD1 (5 bases). The CDR3 runs to 16 residues. The germline V and J ends were trimmed by 3 bases and 1 base, with 15 bases remaining between them. The germline V gene encodes CDR1 SGHTA and CDR2 FQGNSA. CDR3 in amino acids: CASSFQLAGANTEAFF. Here the CDR3 DNA reads TGTGCCAGCAGCTTCCAGTTGGCCGGGGCGAACACTGAAGCTTTCTTT.

A note on this clone: Mismatch with germline at one junction end may stem from a read error. The V call is TRBV7-7, the J call TRBJ2-5; TRBD1 matches at 9 bases. The CDR3 covers 14 residues. The germline gives CDR1 SSHAT, CDR2 FNYEAQ (reference sequence). CDR3 protein: CASSRTGVLETQYF. The CDR3 DNA is TGTGCTAGCAGCAGGACAGGGGTCTTAGAGACCCAGTACTTC.

This clone was found once. The chain joins TRBV6-1 to TRBJ1-5, with D unclear. The CDR3 covers 11 residues. V dropped 7 bases and J dropped 4 bases, with 5 bases sitting between them. Germline CDR1 is MNHNS and CDR2 is SASEGT. In nucleotides, the CDR3 is TGTGCCAGCATGGGGAATCAGCCCCAGCATTTT. Translation: CASMGNQPQHF.

This chain uses TRBV10-3 with TRBJ2-7; D is possibly TRBD2 (5 bases). Germline V gene sequence: CDR1 ENHRY, CDR2 SYGVKD. V shed 4 bases and J shed 2 bases, with 15 bases lying between them. CDR3 length: 15 amino acids. CDR3 sequence (DNA): TGTGCCATCAGTGTTGGAGAGGGCTTGGCCTACGAGCAGTACTTC. Translation gives CAISVGEGLAYEQYF.

This clone was seen just once. The chain uses TRBV28 and TRBJ1-1; tentative D call: TRBD1 (6 bases). V was trimmed by 3 bases and J by 3 bases, leaving 23 bases between them. CDR3 length: 18 residues. Looked up from germline, CDR1 is MDHEN and CDR2 is SYDVKM. This CDR3 reads CASSFLQGHPTPDTEAFF. As DNA, the CDR3 is TGTGCCAGCAGTTTCTTACAGGGTCACCCCACCCCGGACACTGAAGCTTTCTTT.

The chain is built from TRBV4-1 and TRBJ1-5, with D possibly being TRBD1 (6 bases). There are 17 residues in the CDR3. CDR1 is MGHRA, CDR2 YSYEKL, per germline. The germline V and J ends were trimmed by 4 bases and 1 base, with 17 bases remaining between them. This CDR3 is CASSLMTLTGSNQPQHF. CDR3 sequence (DNA): TGCGCCAGCAGCCTAATGACTCTCACAGGGAGCAATCAGCCCCAGCATTTT.

The chain couples TRBV19 to TRBJ2-1; 9 nucleotides match TRBD1. The V and J ends lost 7 bases and 4 bases, in that order; junction bases with no gene match: 14. The CDR3 consists of 17 residues. Germline loops: CDR1 LNHDA, CDR2 SQIVND (reference sequence). The CDR3 reads CASTNPGQGRVYNEQFF. CDR3 DNA sequence: TGTGCCAGTACAAATCCGGGACAGGGACGAGTTTACAATGAGCAGTTCTTC.

This chain joins TRBV7-9 and TRBJ1-2; 7 bases are a match to TRBD1. Germline loops: CDR1 SEHNR, CDR2 FQNEAQ (reference sequence). The CDR3 runs to 14 residues. The V and J ends lost 5 bases and 1 base, in that order; junction bases with no gene match: 4. CDR3 amino acids: CASSIQGVNYGYTF. The CDR3 DNA follows: TGTGCCAGCAGCATCCAGGGGGTTAACTATGGCTACACCTTC.

This chain uses TRBV7-3 with TRBJ2-1, with D maybe TRBD2 (5 bases). This CDR3 comprises 14 residues. V dropped 5 bases and J dropped 8 bases, with 16 bases sitting between them. The germline V gene has CDR1 SGHTA and CDR2 FQGTGA. Written as DNA, the CDR3 is TGTGCCAGCAGCAGTAGAGGGCCCCTCGATGAGCAGTTCTTC. This codes for CASSSRGPLDEQFF.

In the case of this clone: The junction differs from germline at one of its ends, possibly a read error. In DNA form, the CDR3 reads TGTGCTAGCAGCTTGGTCCGAGGAGAGCCCCAGCATTTT. Its translation: CASSLVRGEPQHF. The chain is built from TRBV7-7 and TRBJ1-5; no definite D call. Germline CDR1 reads SSHAT; CDR2 reads FNYEAQ (reference sequence). The CDR3 length is 13 residues.

This clone was seen once. The chain has TRBV7-9 and TRBJ1-2; D remains ambiguous. In germline, CDR1 is SEHNR, CDR2 FQNEAQ (reference sequence). The CDR3 runs to 13 residues. Trimming shortened V by 5 bases and J by 4 bases, and 11 bases separated the two germline ends. The CDR3: CASSQDGLYGYTF. CDR3 coding DNA: TGTGCCAGCAGCCAGGACGGGCTCTATGGCTACACCTTC. Full variable domain (rest looked up from reference TRBV7-9 and TRBJ1-2): DTGVSQNPRHKITKRGQNVTFRCDPISEHNRLYWYRQTLGQGPEFLTYFQNEAQLEKSRLLSDRFSAERPKGSFSTLEIQRTEQGDSAMYLCASSQDGLYGYTFGSGTRLTVV.

The rearrangement uses TRBV5-1 and TRBJ1-5; D gene ambiguous. Germline lookup yields CDR1 SGHRS and CDR2 YFSETQ. CDR3 length: 15 residues. V was pared by 1 base and J by 0 bases, with 8 bases between. CDR3 protein: CASSLRGDSNQPQHF. The CDR3, as DNA: TGCGCCAGCAGCTTGCGGGGAGATAGCAATCAGCCCCAGCATTTT.

V usage is TRBV9 and J usage is TRBJ2-2, with 9 bases fitting TRBD1. Germline CDR1 is SGDLS and CDR2 is YYNGEE. This CDR3 contains 15 residues. V shed 5 bases and J 1 base; nucleotides not matched to a gene: 3. In nucleotides, the CDR3 is TGTGCCAGCAGTGCGGGACAGGGGAACACCGGGGAGCTGTTTTTT. It specifies CASSAGQGNTGELFF.

This clone came up once. The rearrangement joins TRBV27 to TRBJ1-4; TRBD1 aligns across 8 bases. From germline, CDR1 is MNHEY and CDR2 SMNVEV (reference sequence). V shed 5 bases and J 0 bases; nucleotides not matched to a gene: 2. The CDR3 runs 15 residues. CDR3 in amino acids: CASSPGQATNEKLFF. CDR3 DNA sequence: TGTGCCAGCAGTCCGGGACAGGCAACTAATGAAAAACTGTTTTTT.